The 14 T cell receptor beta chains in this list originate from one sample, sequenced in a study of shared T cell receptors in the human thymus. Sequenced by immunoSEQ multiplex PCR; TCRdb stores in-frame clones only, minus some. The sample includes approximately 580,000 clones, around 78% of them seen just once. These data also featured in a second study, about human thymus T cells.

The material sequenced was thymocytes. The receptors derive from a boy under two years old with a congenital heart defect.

The CDR3 is CASRASGRTYEQYF. As DNA, the CDR3 is TGTGCCAGCAGGGCTAGCGGGAGGACCTACGAGCAGTACTTC. The rearrangement uses TRBV11-2 and TRBJ2-7, with 11 bases identical to TRBD2. Losses at the gene ends were 6 bases for V and 2 bases for J; bases not matched to a gene: 3. This CDR3 region has 14 residues. Germline CDR1 is SGHAT and CDR2 is FQNNGV.

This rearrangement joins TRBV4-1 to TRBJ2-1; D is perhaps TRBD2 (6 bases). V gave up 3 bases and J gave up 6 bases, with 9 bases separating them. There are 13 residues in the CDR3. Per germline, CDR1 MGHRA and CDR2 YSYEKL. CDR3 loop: CASSQTAGNEQFF. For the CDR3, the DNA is TGCGCCAGCAGCCAGACAGCGGGCAATGAGCAGTTCTTC.

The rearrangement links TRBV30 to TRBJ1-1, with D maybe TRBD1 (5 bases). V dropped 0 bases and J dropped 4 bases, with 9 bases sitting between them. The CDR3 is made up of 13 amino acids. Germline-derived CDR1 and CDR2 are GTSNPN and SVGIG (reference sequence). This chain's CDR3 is CAWSVRGTTEAFF. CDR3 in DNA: TGTGCCTGGAGTGTACGGGGGACCACTGAAGCTTTCTTT.

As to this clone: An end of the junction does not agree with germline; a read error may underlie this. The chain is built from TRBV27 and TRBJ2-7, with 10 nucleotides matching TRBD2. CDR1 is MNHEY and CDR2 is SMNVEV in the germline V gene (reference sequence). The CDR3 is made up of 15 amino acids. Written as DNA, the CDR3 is TGTGCCACCAGTCTGACGGGACTAGCGAACTACGAGCAGTACTTC. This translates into CATSLTGLANYEQYF.

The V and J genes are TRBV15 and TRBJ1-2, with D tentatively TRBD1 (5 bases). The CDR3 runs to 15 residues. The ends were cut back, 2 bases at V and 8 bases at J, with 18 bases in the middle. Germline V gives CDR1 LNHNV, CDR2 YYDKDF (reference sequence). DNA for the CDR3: TGTGCCACCAGCAGAAACAATCGGAAGGAGGGGGGCTACACCTTC. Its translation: CATSRNNRKEGGYTF.

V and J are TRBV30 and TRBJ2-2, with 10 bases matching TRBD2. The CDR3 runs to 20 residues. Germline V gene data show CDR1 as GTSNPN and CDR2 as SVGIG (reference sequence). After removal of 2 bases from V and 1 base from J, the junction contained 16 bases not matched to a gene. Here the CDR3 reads CAWSFYHIRASGGNTGELFF. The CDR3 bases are TGTGCCTGGAGTTTCTACCACATTCGGGCTAGCGGGGGGAACACCGGGGAGCTGTTTTTT.

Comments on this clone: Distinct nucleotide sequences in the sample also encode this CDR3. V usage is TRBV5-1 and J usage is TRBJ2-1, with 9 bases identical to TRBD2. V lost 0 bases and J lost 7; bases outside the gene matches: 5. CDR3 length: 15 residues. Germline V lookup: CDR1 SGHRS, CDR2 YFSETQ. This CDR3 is CASSLEGLARNEQFF. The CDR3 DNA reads TGCGCCAGCAGCTTGGAGGGACTAGCCCGGAATGAGCAGTTCTTC.

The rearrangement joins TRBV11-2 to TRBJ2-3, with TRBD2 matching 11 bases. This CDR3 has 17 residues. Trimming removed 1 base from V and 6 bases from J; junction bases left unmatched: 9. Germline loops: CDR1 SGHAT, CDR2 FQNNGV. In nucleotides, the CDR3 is TGTGCCAGCAGCTTAGGAAGCGTAGCGGGGGGGTGGGATACGCAGTATTTT. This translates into CASSLGSVAGGWDTQYF.

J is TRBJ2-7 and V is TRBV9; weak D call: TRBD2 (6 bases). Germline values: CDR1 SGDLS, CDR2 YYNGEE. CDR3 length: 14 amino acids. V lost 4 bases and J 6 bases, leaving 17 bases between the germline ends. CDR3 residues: CASSTGDWDSEQYF. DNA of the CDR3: TGTGCCAGCAGCACCGGGGACTGGGACTCCGAGCAGTACTTC.

The CDR3 loop is CASSLEGADYEQYF. CDR3 nucleotide sequence: TGTGCCAGCAGCTTAGAGGGGGCAGACTACGAGCAGTACTTC. The chain recombines TRBV11-2 with TRBJ2-7; D perhaps matches TRBD1 (6 bases). The CDR3 is 14 residues long. CDR1 and CDR2 from the germline V gene are SGHAT and FQNNGV. Trimming took off 0 bases at V and 3 bases at J, with 9 bases between the two ends.

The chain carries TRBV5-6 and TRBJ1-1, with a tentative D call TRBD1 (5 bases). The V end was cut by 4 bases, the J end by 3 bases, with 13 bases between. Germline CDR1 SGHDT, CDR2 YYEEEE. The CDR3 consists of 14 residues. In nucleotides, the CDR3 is TGTGCCAGCAGCCTGGGACGCCGGGACACTGAAGCTTTCTTT. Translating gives CASSLGRRDTEAFF.

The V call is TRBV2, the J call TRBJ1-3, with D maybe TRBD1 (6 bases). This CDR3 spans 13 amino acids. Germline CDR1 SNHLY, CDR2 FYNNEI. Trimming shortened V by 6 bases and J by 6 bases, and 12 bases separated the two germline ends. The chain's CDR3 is CASSLGQENTIYF. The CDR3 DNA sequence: TGTGCCAGCAGCTTGGGACAAGAAAACACCATATATTTT.

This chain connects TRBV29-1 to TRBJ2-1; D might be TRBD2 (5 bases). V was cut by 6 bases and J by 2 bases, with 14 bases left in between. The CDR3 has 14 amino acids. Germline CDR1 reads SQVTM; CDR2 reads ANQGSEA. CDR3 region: CSVPRPGAYNEQFF. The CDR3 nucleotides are TGCAGCGTCCCCAGACCCGGGGCCTACAATGAGCAGTTCTTC.

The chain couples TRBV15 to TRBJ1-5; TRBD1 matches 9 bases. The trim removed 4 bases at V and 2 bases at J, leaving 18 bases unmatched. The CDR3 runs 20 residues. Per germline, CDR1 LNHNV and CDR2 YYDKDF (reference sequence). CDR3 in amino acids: CATSMTPRDREEFGNQPQHF. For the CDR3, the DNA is TGTGCCACCAGCATGACCCCCCGGGACAGGGAAGAGTTTGGCAATCAGCCCCAGCATTTT.